The 29 T cell receptor beta chains listed next were all sequenced from one sample in a study of identical twins (dated by TCRdb to 2016 to 2017). Libraries were built with 5' RACE. The sequencer was an Illumina HiSeq 2000. The raw public reads went through TCRdb reprocessing: fastp at Q25, MiXCR clone calling, in-frame beta chains kept. Records with the same CDR3 protein are collapsed into one entry carrying the most frequent genes and DNA. The sample has more than 400,000 distinct CDR3 sequences on record, 13% to 15% of them singletons. Of the sample, roughly 0.4% falls within the top ten clones. In addition, the sample was reused for a study of yellow fever vaccine responses in identical twins.

The sequenced sample was CD4+ T cells sorted from blood. These receptors all come from a woman under 30 in good health.

This clonotype was detected only a few times. The chain links TRBV5-1 to TRBJ1-4; D gene uncertain. The CDR3 has 15 amino acids. The germline gives CDR1 SGHRS, CDR2 YFSETQ. V lost 4 bases to trimming and J lost 1 base, with 11 bases between them. The CDR3 coding sequence is TGCGCCAGCAGCCCAGCGGAGGGAACTAATGAAAAACTGTTTTTT. It is translated as CASSPAEGTNEKLFF.

The rearrangement links TRBV20-1 to TRBJ2-3; D possibly corresponds to TRBD1 (6 bases). The CDR3 has 16 amino acids. Germline V gene sequence: CDR1 DFQATT, CDR2 SNEGSKA (reference sequence). V lost 1 base and J 2 bases, leaving 16 bases between the germline ends. CDR3 residues: CSARVVVQGYTDTQYF. CDR3 nucleotide sequence: TGCAGTGCTAGAGTAGTTGTACAGGGCTACACAGATACGCAGTATTTT.

This clonotype was recorded a few times. The gene calls are TRBV3-1 and TRBJ1-4; 8 bases match TRBD1. The CDR3 contains 14 residues. After removal of 2 bases from V and 10 bases from J, the junction contained 6 bases not matched to a gene. Looked up from germline, CDR1 is LGHDT and CDR2 is YNNKEL (reference sequence). CDR3 nucleotides: TGTGCCAGCAGCCAACAGGACAGGGTGAGAAAACTGTTTTTT. The encoded protein is CASSQQDRVRKLFF. The whole variable domain, remainder taken from reference TRBV3-1 and TRBJ1-4, is DTAVSQTPKYLVTQMGNDKSIKCEQNLGHDTMYWYKQDSKKFLKIMFSYNNKELIINETVPNRFSPKSPDKAHLNLHINSLELGDSAVYFCASSQQDRVRKLFFGSGTQLSVL.

This clonotype turned up a few times. This chain uses TRBV4-1 with TRBJ2-7; D perhaps matches TRBD1 (5 bases). V was trimmed by 6 bases and J by 5 bases, leaving 17 bases between them. This CDR3 contains 14 residues. The V gene's germline CDR1 is MGHRA and CDR2 YSYEKL. CDR3 in amino acids: CASSPRSSGHEQYV. The CDR3 DNA is TGCGCCAGCAGTCCCCGTTCCTCAGGGCACGAGCAGTACGTC.

The chain employs TRBV5-1 and TRBJ2-3; 11 nucleotides agree with TRBD2. CDR1 is SGHRS, CDR2 YFSETQ, per germline. This CDR3 region has 17 residues. V dropped 0 bases and J dropped 0; count of bases not matched to a gene: 3. The CDR3 coding sequence is TGCGCCAGCAGCTTGGCGTCTAGCGGGAGGAGCACAGATACGCAGTATTTT. It is translated as CASSLASSGRSTDTQYF.

The sample holds a few counts of this clonotype. V and J are TRBV20-1 and TRBJ2-5, with D perhaps TRBD2 (5 bases). This CDR3 is 15 amino acids long. Between the trimmed V and J ends, which lost 1 base and 5 bases, there was a span of 17 bases. Germline-derived CDR1 and CDR2 are DFQATT and SNEGSKA (reference sequence). The CDR3 DNA reads as TGCAGTGCTAGAGCGAGGGTACTGGTTGATGAGACCCAGTACTTC. Amino acid sequence: CSARARVLVDETQYF.

This chain uses TRBV27 with TRBJ2-1, with 8 bases fitting TRBD2. This CDR3 has 17 amino acids. Trimming at V came to 5 bases and at J to 6 bases, leaving 15 bases not matched to a gene. Looked up from germline, CDR1 is MNHEY and CDR2 is SMNVEV (reference sequence). The CDR3 reads CASSPTLLVAGRNEQFF. The CDR3 coding sequence is TGTGCCAGCAGTCCCACCCTACTGGTAGCGGGACGCAATGAGCAGTTCTTC.

As DNA, the CDR3 is TGCGCCAGCAGCGTCGGACTAGCGGGAGACGAGCAGTACTTC. Protein product: CASSVGLAGDEQYF. The J gene is TRBJ2-7, the V gene TRBV5-1; 13 nucleotides align to TRBD2. The CDR3 length is 14 residues. Germline trimming cut 4 bases from V and 5 bases from J; bases unmatched to any gene: 3. The V gene's germline CDR1 is SGHRS and CDR2 YFSETQ. Based on the CDR3 plus reference TRBV5-1 and TRBJ2-7, the full variable domain is KAGVTQTPRYLIKTRGQQVTLSCSPISGHRSVSWYQQTPGQGLQFLFEYFSETQRNKGNFPGRFSGRQFSNSRSEMNVSTLELGDSALYLCASSVGLAGDEQYFGPGTRLTVT.

This clonotype was found a few times. This sequence joins TRBV24-1 and TRBJ2-2; D remains ambiguous. CDR1 and CDR2 from the germline V gene are KGHDR and SFDVKD. CDR3 size: 14 residues. The V and J ends lost 3 bases and 4 bases respectively, with 8 bases between them. In nucleotides, the CDR3 is TGTGCCACCAGTGATCAGATTGTCACCGGGGAGCTGTTTTTT. Encoded protein: CATSDQIVTGELFF.

There are a few counts of this clonotype. This sequence joins TRBV2 and TRBJ1-1; 7 nucleotides align to TRBD1. CDR1 is SNHLY and CDR2 is FYNNEI in the germline V gene. This CDR3 contains 14 residues. J lost 5 bases, V lost 7 bases, and 10 bases had no gene match. DNA for the CDR3: TGTGCCAGCAAACGAACAGGGGAGAGGACTGAAGCTTTCTTT. It encodes CASKRTGERTEAFF.

This clonotype was observed a handful of times. The chain combines TRBV12-3 or TRBV12-4 with TRBJ2-3, with D possibly being TRBD2 (6 bases). The CDR3 has 16 residues. V was pared by 2 bases and J by 0 bases, with 12 bases between. CDR3: CASSLTVAGSTDTQYF. Written as DNA, the CDR3 is TGTGCCAGCAGTTTAACGGTGGCGGGGAGCACAGATACGCAGTATTTT.

V gene TRBV3-1 combines with J gene TRBJ1-6, with 7 bases fitting TRBD1. This CDR3 spans 15 amino acids. Germline-derived CDR1 and CDR2 are LGHDT and YNNKEL (reference sequence). V lost 8 bases to trimming and J lost 4 bases; unmatched junction nucleotides: 8. The CDR3 spells CASRPDRTYNSPLHF. The CDR3 DNA follows: TGTGCCAGCCGACCGGACAGGACTTATAATTCACCCCTCCACTTT.

This chain joins TRBV28 and TRBJ2-5; 8 nucleotides match TRBD1. The CDR3 is 13 residues long. The V gene's germline CDR1 is MDHEN and CDR2 SYDVKM. J gave up 5 bases and V 7 bases, and 6 bases lay outside the gene matches. Here the CDR3 reads CASNQGAFETQYF. The CDR3 DNA follows: TGTGCCAGCAACCAGGGGGCGTTTGAGACCCAGTACTTC.

The chain employs TRBV7-3 and TRBJ2-1; no reliable D call. The CDR3 has 15 amino acids. Germline CDR1 reads SGHTA; CDR2 reads FQGTGA. V dropped 5 bases and J dropped 3 bases, with 14 bases sitting between them. Here the CDR3 DNA reads TGTGCCAGCAGCCTGGATGACCTGGTCTACAATGAGCAGTTCTTC. Translated: CASSLDDLVYNEQFF.

This clonotype was counted at least ten times. The chain employs TRBV12-3 or TRBV12-4 and TRBJ2-2; D tentatively reads TRBD1 or TRBD2 (5 bases each). The CDR3 totals 17 residues. V was cut by 3 bases and J by 4 bases, with 18 bases left in between. CDR3 DNA sequence: TGTGCCAGCAGTTTCGCCCCGGGACCCACGAGCACCGGGGAGCTGTTTTTT. Protein product: CASSFAPGPTSTGELFF.

This clonotype was found a few times. The chain uses TRBV7-9 and TRBJ1-5; D may be TRBD1 (5 bases). Germline values: CDR1 SEHNR, CDR2 FQNEAQ (reference sequence). CDR3 length: 15 amino acids. The V end was cut by 4 bases, the J end by 1 base, with 11 bases between. Here the CDR3 DNA reads TGTGCCAGCAGCTGGGGGGGGGACAGCAATCAGCCCCAGCATTTT. The encoded protein is CASSWGGDSNQPQHF.

This clonotype was observed a few times. The J gene is TRBJ2-5, the V gene TRBV20-1, with D perhaps matching TRBD1 (6 bases). Trimming cost V 6 bases and J 3 bases, with 17 bases left between them. This CDR3 is 14 amino acids long. From germline, CDR1 is DFQATT and CDR2 SNEGSKA (reference sequence). CDR3 coding DNA: TGCAGTGCAAAACGACCGACAGGCGAAGAGACCCAGTACTTC. The encoded protein is CSAKRPTGEETQYF.

This chain links TRBV12-3 or TRBV12-4 with TRBJ2-2, with 12 bases identical to TRBD2. With V trimmed by 6 bases and J by 2 bases, 1 base remained unmatched. The CDR3 totals 15 residues. In DNA, the CDR3 is TGTGCCAGCAGGACTAGCGGGAGTAACACCGGGGAGCTGTTTTTT. It is translated as CASRTSGSNTGELFF.

The chain couples TRBV20-1 to TRBJ2-5; either TRBD1 or TRBD2 may supply D (5 bases each). The germline gives CDR1 DFQATT, CDR2 SNEGSKA (reference sequence). Trimming shortened V by 4 bases and J by 5 bases, and 11 bases separated the two germline ends. The length of the CDR3 is 12 residues. CDR3 in DNA: TGCAGTGCTACGGTGGGGGTGGAGACCCAGTACTTC. Amino acid sequence: CSATVGVETQYF.

The J gene is TRBJ2-1, the V gene TRBV7-9, with unresolved D. With 2 bases removed from V and 15 bases from J, the gap between germline ends came to 14 bases. Germline V gene data show CDR1 as SEHNR and CDR2 as FQNEAQ (reference sequence). This CDR3 is 12 amino acids long. CDR3 DNA: TGTGCCAGCAGCTTATTCGTCGCGGATACGTTCTTC. The encoded protein is CASSLFVADTFF.

This clonotype was seen only a few times. The rearrangement joins TRBV7-2 to TRBJ1-6; possibly TRBD1 for D (6 bases). V was clipped by 4 bases and J by 8 bases, with 18 bases between them. This CDR3 contains 16 residues. Germline-derived CDR1 and CDR2 are SGHTA and FQGNSA. The CDR3 coding sequence is TGTGCCAGCAGCTCCGGGGGGCGGGGGCACCATTCACCCCTCCACTTT. Translation: CASSSGGRGHHSPLHF. Based on the CDR3 plus reference TRBV7-2 and TRBJ1-6, the full variable domain is GAGVSQSPSNKVTEKGKDVELRCDPISGHTALYWYRQSLGQGLEFLIYFQGNSAPDKSGLPSDRFSAERTGGSVSTLTIQRTQQEDSAVYLCASSSGGRGHHSPLHFGNGTRLTVT.

This clonotype was recorded only once. The chain has TRBV5-1 and TRBJ2-1; TRBD2 matches 12 bases. J gave up 5 bases and V 2 bases, and 11 bases lay outside the gene matches. The CDR3 consists of 18 residues. Germline CDR1 is SGHRS and CDR2 is YFSETQ. The CDR3 nucleotides are TGCGCCAGCAGCTTCCCGACTAGCGGGGGAACAACTCACAATGAGCAGTTCTTC. Encoded protein: CASSFPTSGGTTHNEQFF.

This clonotype has a count of ten or more. The gene calls are TRBV12-3 or TRBV12-4 and TRBJ2-6; D remains unclear. The CDR3 consists of 15 residues. Trimming removed 1 base at V and 1 base at J, with 5 bases between. CDR3 protein: CASSLDGSGANVLTF. In nucleotides, the CDR3 is TGTGCCAGCAGTTTAGACGGGTCTGGGGCCAACGTCCTGACTTTC.

This clonotype was counted at least ten times. The J gene is TRBJ1-1, the V gene TRBV5-1; 7 bases line up with TRBD1. CDR3 length equals 15 residues. The germline CDR1 and CDR2 sequences are SGHRS and YFSETQ. With V trimmed by 0 bases and J by 4 bases, 6 bases remained unmatched. The CDR3 region is CASSLGPTGFTEAFF. CDR3 bases: TGCGCCAGCAGCTTGGGGCCGACAGGGTTCACTGAAGCTTTCTTT.

This clonotype appeared a few times. V and J are TRBV4-2 and TRBJ2-3, with TRBD2 matching 9 bases. Per the germline V gene, CDR1 is LGHNA and CDR2 is YNFKEQ. V dropped 1 base and J dropped 4; count of bases not matched to a gene: 9. CDR3 length: 17 residues. The CDR3 sequence is CASSQGGPAGGADTQYF. CDR3 bases: TGTGCCAGCAGCCAAGGTGGACCCGCGGGAGGGGCAGATACGCAGTATTTT.

The chain is built from TRBV10-3 and TRBJ2-7; maybe TRBD2 (6 bases). The CDR3 has 10 amino acids. Trimming pared 8 bases from V and 5 bases from J, leaving 7 bases between. Germline V gives CDR1 ENHRY, CDR2 SYGVKD. The CDR3 DNA sequence: TGTGCCATCGGGGGGAACGAGCAGTACTTC. This gives the protein CAIGGNEQYF.

This clonotype showed up just a few times. This rearrangement joins TRBV20-1 to TRBJ2-5; 11 bases agree with TRBD2. Unmatched junction bases numbered 8, after V lost 0 bases and J lost 5 bases. Germline V gives CDR1 DFQATT, CDR2 SNEGSKA (reference sequence). CDR3 size: 16 residues. The CDR3 region is CSARDGSGRAGETQYF. The CDR3 DNA reads as TGCAGTGCTAGAGATGGTAGCGGGAGGGCCGGTGAGACCCAGTACTTC.

The rearrangement links TRBV5-1 to TRBJ2-5, with TRBD2 as a possible D gene (5 bases). V gave up 0 bases and J gave up 7 bases, with 10 bases separating them. The CDR3 sequence is 13 residues long. CDR1 SGHRS and CDR2 YFSETQ come from the germline V gene. In DNA form, the CDR3 reads TGCGCCAGCAGCTTGGCGGGGATGTCGACCCAGTACTTC. This codes for CASSLAGMSTQYF.

As regards this clonotype: This may stem from a read error, because a much larger clone lies one nucleotide away. The V gene is TRBV3-1, the J gene TRBJ2-3; D is unclear. This CDR3 is 12 amino acids long. Germline CDR1 and CDR2: LGHDT and YNNKEL (reference sequence). V gave up 0 bases and J gave up 4 bases, with 2 bases separating them. CDR3 residues: CASSQDPDTQYF. The CDR3 nucleotides are TGTGCCAGCAGCCAAGATCCAGATACGCAGTATTTT.